This is a list of T cell receptor beta chains from one sample in a study of beta chain features in type 1 diabetes. Some clones are missing from TCRdb's copy, which holds only in-frame ones; the method was immunoSEQ multiplex PCR. The sample has around 160,000 clones, around 8% seen once. Sequences were obtained from central memory CD4+ T cells from blood. The receptors were gathered from a woman younger than 35 with type 1 diabetes. Both conserved end residues are part of each CDR3. A D gene is named only where the DNA matches it firmly. Not every row has a clone size; where given, it reads once, few, many or a size class.

abundance: NA; v_gene: TRBV4-3; d_gene: NA; j_gene: TRBJ2-2; CDR3aa: CASSGGGHSNTGELFF; CDR3nt: TGCGCCAGCAGCGGGGGGGGACATTCCAACACCGGGGAGCTGTTTTTT
abundance: few; v_gene: TRBV5-4; d_gene: TRBD1; j_gene: TRBJ1-2; CDR3aa: CASSLDSGQSYGYTF; CDR3nt: TGTGCCAGCAGCTTAGACTCGGGACAGTCCTATGGCTACACCTTC
abundance: NA; v_gene: TRBV18; d_gene: TRBD1; j_gene: TRBJ1-1; CDR3aa: CASSPGQREAEAFF; CDR3nt: TGTGCCAGCTCACCGGGACAGAGGGAGGCTGAAGCTTTCTTT
abundance: NA; v_gene: TRBV14; d_gene: NA; j_gene: TRBJ1-2; CDR3aa: CASSQDRDGYTF; CDR3nt: TGTGCCAGCAGCCAAGATCGGGATGGCTACACCTTC
abundance: NA; v_gene: TRBV2; d_gene: TRBD1; j_gene: TRBJ1-5; CDR3aa: CASSGDREDQPQHF; CDR3nt: TGTGCCAGCAGCGGGGACAGGGAGGACCAGCCCCAGCATTTT
abundance: NA; v_gene: TRBV28; d_gene: NA; j_gene: TRBJ1-2; CDR3aa: CASSPLNYGYTF; CDR3nt: TGTGCCAGCAGCCCACTTAACTATGGCTACACCTTC
abundance: NA; v_gene: TRBV6-6; d_gene: NA; j_gene: TRBJ2-2; CDR3aa: CASIAGTNTGELFF; CDR3nt: TGTGCCAGCATTGCCGGGACGAACACCGGGGAGCTGTTTTTT
abundance: NA; v_gene: TRBV27; d_gene: TRBD2; j_gene: TRBJ2-7; CDR3aa: CASSARGLAGAYEQYF; CDR3nt: TGTGCCAGCAGTGCCCGTGGGCTAGCGGGAGCCTACGAGCAGTACTTC
abundance: few; v_gene: TRBV4-2; d_gene: NA; j_gene: TRBJ2-5; CDR3aa: CASSRERLEMGTQYF; CDR3nt: TGTGCCAGCAGCCGAGAAAGACTTGAAATGGGGACCCAGTACTTC
abundance: few; v_gene: TRBV19; d_gene: NA; j_gene: TRBJ1-1; CDR3aa: CASTLVGQRNTEAFF; CDR3nt: TGTGCCAGTACCCTCGTCGGACAGAGGAACACTGAAGCTTTCTTT
abundance: NA; v_gene: TRBV18; d_gene: NA; j_gene: TRBJ1-2; CDR3aa: CASSPSGDNGYTF; CDR3nt: TGTGCCAGCTCACCATCAGGGGATAATGGCTACACCTTC
abundance: few; v_gene: TRBV25-1; d_gene: NA; j_gene: TRBJ2-2; CDR3aa: CASHNLNTGELFF; CDR3nt: TGTGCCAGCCACAATTTGAACACCGGGGAGCTGTTTTTT
abundance: few; v_gene: TRBV6-5; d_gene: NA; j_gene: TRBJ1-2; CDR3aa: CASSGGGTNYGYTF; CDR3nt: TGTGCCAGCAGTGGGGGAGGAACTAACTATGGCTACACCTTC
abundance: few; v_gene: TRBV11-1; d_gene: TRBD1; j_gene: TRBJ1-2; CDR3aa: CASTADRGYGYTF; CDR3nt: TGTGCCAGCACCGCGGACAGGGGCTATGGCTACACCTTC
abundance: few; v_gene: TRBV29-1; d_gene: TRBD1; j_gene: TRBJ1-5; CDR3aa: CSVEGDRPTLSNQPQHF; CDR3nt: TGCAGCGTTGAAGGGGACAGACCCACCCTGAGCAATCAGCCCCAGCATTTT
abundance: few; v_gene: TRBV5-6; d_gene: NA; j_gene: TRBJ1-5; CDR3aa: CASSSPRGNQPQHF; CDR3nt: TGTGCCAGCAGCTCCCCGCGGGGGAATCAGCCCCAGCATTTT
abundance: NA; v_gene: TRBV15; d_gene: NA; j_gene: TRBJ2-7; CDR3aa: CATSPRDTPGYEQYF; CDR3nt: TGTGCCACCAGCCCCCGGGACACTCCGGGGTACGAGCAGTACTTC
abundance: NA; v_gene: TRBV9; d_gene: TRBD1; j_gene: TRBJ1-1; CDR3aa: CASSLGQANTEAFF; CDR3nt: TGTGCCAGCAGCTTGGGACAGGCAAACACTGAAGCTTTCTTT
abundance: NA; v_gene: TRBV18; d_gene: TRBD2; j_gene: TRBJ2-1; CDR3aa: CASSPGTSGSFEQFF; CDR3nt: TGTGCCAGCTCACCAGGGACTAGCGGGAGCTTTGAGCAGTTCTTC
abundance: few; v_gene: TRBV7-3; d_gene: NA; j_gene: TRBJ2-3; CDR3aa: CASSFAGGASTDTQYF; CDR3nt: TGTGCCAGCAGCTTTGCTGGCGGAGCGAGCACAGATACGCAGTATTTT
abundance: NA; v_gene: TRBV29-1; d_gene: NA; j_gene: TRBJ1-2; CDR3aa: CSVESGYGYTF; CDR3nt: TGCAGCGTTGAAAGCGGCTATGGCTACACCTTC
abundance: few; v_gene: TRBV27; d_gene: TRBD2; j_gene: TRBJ2-7; CDR3aa: CASSLASGPYEQYF; CDR3nt: TGTGCCAGCAGTTTAGCTAGCGGACCCTACGAGCAGTACTTC
abundance: NA; v_gene: TRBV28; d_gene: TRBD1; j_gene: TRBJ2-2; CDR3aa: CASTLTGQGTGELFF; CDR3nt: TGTGCCAGCACCCTGACGGGACAGGGCACCGGGGAGCTGTTTTTT
abundance: NA; v_gene: TRBV4-1; d_gene: NA; j_gene: TRBJ2-5; CDR3aa: CASSQEDGTATRAETQYF; CDR3nt: TGCGCCAGCAGCCAAGAAGATGGAACGGCTACAAGAGCGGAGACCCAGTACTTC
abundance: NA; v_gene: TRBV6-1; d_gene: NA; j_gene: TRBJ1-1; CDR3aa: CASSSRDLDTEAFF; CDR3nt: TGTGCCAGCAGCAGCCGGGACTTGGACACTGAAGCTTTCTTT
abundance: NA; v_gene: TRBV29-1; d_gene: TRBD1; j_gene: TRBJ2-6; CDR3aa: CSVGGTGGVRSSGANVLTF; CDR3nt: TGCAGCGTTGGCGGGACAGGGGGCGTTCGAAGCTCTGGGGCCAACGTCCTGACTTTC
abundance: NA; v_gene: TRBV5-1; d_gene: NA; j_gene: TRBJ2-7; CDR3aa: CASSFAGDEQYF; CDR3nt: TGCGCCAGCAGCTTCGCTGGAGACGAGCAGTACTTC
abundance: few; v_gene: TRBV4-3; d_gene: TRBD1; j_gene: TRBJ2-1; CDR3aa: CASSQVSGGPRSDEQFF; CDR3nt: TGCGCCAGCAGCCAAGTATCAGGGGGCCCACGTAGCGATGAGCAGTTCTTC
abundance: many; v_gene: TRBV7-9; d_gene: NA; j_gene: TRBJ1-6; CDR3aa: CASSPDMSYNSPLHF; CDR3nt: TGTGCCAGCAGCCCTGACATGTCCTATAATTCACCCCTCCACTTT
abundance: NA; v_gene: TRBV6-1; d_gene: NA; j_gene: TRBJ2-3; CDR3aa: CAISTLTPLTDTQYF; CDR3nt: TGTGCCATCAGTACTCTAACCCCCCTCACAGATACGCAGTATTTT
abundance: NA; v_gene: TRBV7-2; d_gene: NA; j_gene: TRBJ2-3; CDR3aa: CASSLVATRSTDTQYF; CDR3nt: TGTGCCAGCAGCTTAGTAGCGACTCGGAGCACAGATACGCAGTATTTT
abundance: NA; v_gene: TRBV27; d_gene: NA; j_gene: TRBJ2-3; CDR3aa: CASSLSLWQAPDTQYF; CDR3nt: TGTGCCAGCAGTTTATCGCTCTGGCAGGCCCCGGATACGCAGTATTTT
abundance: NA; v_gene: TRBV28; d_gene: NA; j_gene: TRBJ1-5; CDR3aa: CASSLNPGTSSLPQHF; CDR3nt: TGTGCCAGCAGTTTAAATCCGGGTACCTCCTCATTACCCCAGCATTTT
abundance: NA; v_gene: TRBV7-8; d_gene: TRBD1; j_gene: TRBJ2-5; CDR3aa: CASSLQPVTGGKTQYF; CDR3nt: TGTGCCAGCAGCTTACAACCCGTGACAGGGGGGAAGACCCAGTACTTC
abundance: NA; v_gene: TRBV18; d_gene: NA; j_gene: TRBJ2-1; CDR3aa: CASSSVAGEASYNEQFF; CDR3nt: TGTGCCAGCTCATCTGTGGCCGGGGAAGCCTCCTACAATGAGCAGTTCTTC
abundance: NA; v_gene: TRBV9; d_gene: TRBD2; j_gene: TRBJ2-5; CDR3aa: CASSLAGGLGTQYF; CDR3nt: TGTGCCAGCAGCCTAGCGGGGGGGCTGGGGACCCAGTACTTC
abundance: few; v_gene: TRBV13; d_gene: NA; j_gene: TRBJ2-7; CDR3aa: CASSFQGGAYEQYF; CDR3nt: TGTGCCAGCAGCTTCCAGGGGGGAGCCTACGAGCAGTACTTC
abundance: few; v_gene: TRBV7-8; d_gene: TRBD2; j_gene: TRBJ2-3; CDR3aa: CASSLRLAVSTDTQYF; CDR3nt: TGTGCCAGCAGTTTGAGACTAGCGGTTAGCACAGATACGCAGTATTTT
abundance: NA; v_gene: TRBV29-1; d_gene: TRBD2; j_gene: TRBJ2-1; CDR3aa: CSVVHYIAGGGLVEQFF; CDR3nt: TGCAGCGTTGTCCACTACATAGCGGGGGGGGGCTTAGTTGAGCAGTTCTTC
abundance: NA; v_gene: TRBV7-3; d_gene: TRBD1; j_gene: TRBJ1-2; CDR3aa: CASSTIRQGWGYTF; CDR3nt: TGTGCCAGCAGCACAATCCGACAGGGTTGGGGCTACACCTTC
abundance: NA; v_gene: TRBV27; d_gene: NA; j_gene: TRBJ1-6; CDR3aa: CASSFDSYNSPLHF; CDR3nt: TGTGCCAGCAGTTTCGACAGCTATAATTCACCCCTCCACTTT
abundance: NA; v_gene: TRBV4-3; d_gene: NA; j_gene: TRBJ1-4; CDR3aa: CASSQDVAGAEGKLFF; CDR3nt: TGCGCCAGCAGCCAAGATGTCGCGGGGGCGGAAGGAAAACTGTTTTTT
abundance: many; v_gene: TRBV2; d_gene: NA; j_gene: TRBJ2-3; CDR3aa: CASSDRTSTDTQYF; CDR3nt: TGTGCCAGCAGCGATAGGACTAGCACAGATACGCAGTATTTT
abundance: few; v_gene: TRBV7-2; d_gene: TRBD2; j_gene: TRBJ2-5; CDR3aa: CASSTPGGETQYF; CDR3nt: TGTGCCAGCAGCACGCCCGGGGGGGAGACCCAGTACTTC
abundance: NA; v_gene: TRBV2; d_gene: TRBD1; j_gene: TRBJ2-1; CDR3aa: CASKSRTGVSNEQFF; CDR3nt: TGTGCCAGCAAGAGCAGGACAGGGGTTTCTAATGAGCAGTTCTTC
abundance: NA; v_gene: TRBV19; d_gene: TRBD2; j_gene: TRBJ2-5; CDR3aa: CATRLAGDQETQYF; CDR3nt: TGTGCCACCAGACTAGCGGGAGACCAAGAGACCCAGTACTTC
abundance: NA; v_gene: TRBV11-2; d_gene: NA; j_gene: TRBJ2-5; CDR3aa: CASSSGQTETQYF; CDR3nt: TGTGCCAGCAGCTCTGGACAGACCGAGACCCAGTACTTC
abundance: many; v_gene: TRBV19; d_gene: TRBD1; j_gene: TRBJ2-5; CDR3aa: CASSTLTGGEETQYF; CDR3nt: TGTGCCAGTAGTACTCTGACAGGGGGCGAGGAGACCCAGTACTTC
abundance: medium-sized; v_gene: TRBV30; d_gene: NA; j_gene: TRBJ2-5; CDR3aa: CAWRREVETQYF; CDR3nt: TGTGCCTGGAGGAGGGAGGTAGAGACCCAGTACTTC